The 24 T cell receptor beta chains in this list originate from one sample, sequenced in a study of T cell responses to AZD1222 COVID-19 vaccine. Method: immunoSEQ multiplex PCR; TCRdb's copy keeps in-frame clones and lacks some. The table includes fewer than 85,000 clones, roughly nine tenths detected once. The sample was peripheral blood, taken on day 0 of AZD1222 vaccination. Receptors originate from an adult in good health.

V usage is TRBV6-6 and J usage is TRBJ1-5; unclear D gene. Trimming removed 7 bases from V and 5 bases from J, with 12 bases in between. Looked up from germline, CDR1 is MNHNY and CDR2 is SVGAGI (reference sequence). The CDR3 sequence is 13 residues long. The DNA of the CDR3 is TGTGCCAGCACCACAGATACCGATCAGCCCCAGCATTTT. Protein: CASTTDTDQPQHF.

Here the CDR3 DNA reads TGTGCCAGCACCAGGACGGGGAGAGGATCCTACGAGCAGTACTTC. Amino acid sequence: CASTRTGRGSYEQYF. The chain links TRBV5-8 to TRBJ2-7, with TRBD2 as a possible D gene (5 bases). This CDR3 region has 15 residues. Germline V CDR1 and CDR2: SGHTS, YDEGEE. V lost 6 bases to trimming and J lost 1 base, with 17 bases between them.

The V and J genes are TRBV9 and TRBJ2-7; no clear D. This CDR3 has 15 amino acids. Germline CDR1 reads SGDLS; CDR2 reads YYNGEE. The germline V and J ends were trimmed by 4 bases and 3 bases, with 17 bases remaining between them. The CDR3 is CASSPGQELGYEQYF. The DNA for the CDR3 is TGTGCCAGCAGCCCCGGTCAAGAGTTAGGCTACGAGCAGTACTTC.

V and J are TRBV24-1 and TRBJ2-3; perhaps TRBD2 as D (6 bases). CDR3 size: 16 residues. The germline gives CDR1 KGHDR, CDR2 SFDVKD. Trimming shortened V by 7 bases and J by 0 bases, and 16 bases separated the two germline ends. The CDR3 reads CATRGLGTYSTDTQYF. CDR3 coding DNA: TGTGCCACCAGGGGGCTCGGGACTTATAGCACAGATACGCAGTATTTT.

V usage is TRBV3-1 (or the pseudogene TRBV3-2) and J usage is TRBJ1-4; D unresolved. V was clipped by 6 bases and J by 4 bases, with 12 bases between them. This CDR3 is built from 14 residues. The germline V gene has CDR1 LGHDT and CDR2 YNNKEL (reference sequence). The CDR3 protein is CASSQREGNEKLFF. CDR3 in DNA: TGTGCCAGCAGTCAGAGGGAAGGTAATGAAAAACTGTTTTTT.

The chain's CDR3 is CASSELWYTEAFF. The CDR3, as DNA: TGTGCCAGCAGTGAATTATGGTACACTGAAGCTTTCTTT. The chain is built from TRBV6-1 and TRBJ1-1; no firm D call. The CDR3 consists of 13 residues. Germline CDR1 reads MNHNS; CDR2 reads SASEGT. Between the trimmed V and J ends, which lost 2 bases and 3 bases, there was a span of 7 bases.

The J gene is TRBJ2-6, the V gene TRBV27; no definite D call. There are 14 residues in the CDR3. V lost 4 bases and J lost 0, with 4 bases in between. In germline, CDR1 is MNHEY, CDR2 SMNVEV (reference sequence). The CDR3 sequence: CASSSGSGANVLTF. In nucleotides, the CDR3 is TGTGCCAGCAGTTCTGGCTCTGGGGCCAACGTCCTGACTTTC.

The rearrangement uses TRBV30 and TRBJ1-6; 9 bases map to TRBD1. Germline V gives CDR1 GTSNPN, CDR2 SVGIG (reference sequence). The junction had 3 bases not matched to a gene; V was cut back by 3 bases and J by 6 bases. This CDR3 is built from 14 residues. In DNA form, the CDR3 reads TGTGCCTGGAGGGGGACAGGGACTAATTCACCCCTCCACTTT. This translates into CAWRGTGTNSPLHF.

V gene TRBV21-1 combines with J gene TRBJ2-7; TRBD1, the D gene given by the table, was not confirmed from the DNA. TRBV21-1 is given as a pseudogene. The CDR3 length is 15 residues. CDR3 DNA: TGTGCCAGCAGCAAAGCCGGGACAGGGACCTACGAGCAGTACTTC. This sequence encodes CASSKAGTGTYEQYF.

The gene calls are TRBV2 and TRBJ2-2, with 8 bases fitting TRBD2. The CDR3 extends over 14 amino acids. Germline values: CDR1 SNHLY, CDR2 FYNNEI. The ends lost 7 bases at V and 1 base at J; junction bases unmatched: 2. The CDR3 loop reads CASNLAGNTGELFF. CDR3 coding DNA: TGTGCCAGCAACCTAGCGGGGAACACCGGGGAGCTGTTTTTT.

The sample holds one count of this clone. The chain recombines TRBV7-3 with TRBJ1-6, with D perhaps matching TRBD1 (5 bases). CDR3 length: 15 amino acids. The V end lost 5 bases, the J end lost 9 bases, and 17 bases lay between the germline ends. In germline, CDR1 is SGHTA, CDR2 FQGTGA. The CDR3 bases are TGTGCCAGCAGCCTAAGGGGAGGGTTCGGTTCACCCCTCCACTTT. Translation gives CASSLRGGFGSPLHF.

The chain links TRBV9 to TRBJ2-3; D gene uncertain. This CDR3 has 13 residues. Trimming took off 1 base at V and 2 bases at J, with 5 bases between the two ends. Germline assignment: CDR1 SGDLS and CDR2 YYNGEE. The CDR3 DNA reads TGTGCCAGCAGCGTAACTACCACAGATACGCAGTATTTT. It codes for CASSVTTTDTQYF.

Here the CDR3 reads CASGHYPGVGTEAFF. The CDR3 nucleotides read TGTGCCAGCGGACACTACCCTGGTGTAGGGACTGAAGCTTTCTTT. The rearrangement uses TRBV6-5 and TRBJ1-1; possible D gene TRBD1, 5 bases. Germline CDR1 is MNHEY and CDR2 is SVGAGI. V lost 8 bases and J 5 bases, leaving 21 bases between the germline ends. The CDR3 loop spans 15 amino acids.

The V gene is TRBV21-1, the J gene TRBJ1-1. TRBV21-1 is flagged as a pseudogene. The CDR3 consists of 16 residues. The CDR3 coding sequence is TGTGCCAGCAGCAAACTACGCAGAGTTTTGAACACTGAAGCTTTCTTT. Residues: CASSKLRRVLNTEAFF.

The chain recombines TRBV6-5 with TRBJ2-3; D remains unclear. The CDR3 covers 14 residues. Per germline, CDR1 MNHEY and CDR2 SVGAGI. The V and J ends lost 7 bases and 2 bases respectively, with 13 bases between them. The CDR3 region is CASKFGQDTDTQYF. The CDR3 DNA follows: TGTGCCAGCAAATTTGGGCAGGACACAGATACGCAGTATTTT.

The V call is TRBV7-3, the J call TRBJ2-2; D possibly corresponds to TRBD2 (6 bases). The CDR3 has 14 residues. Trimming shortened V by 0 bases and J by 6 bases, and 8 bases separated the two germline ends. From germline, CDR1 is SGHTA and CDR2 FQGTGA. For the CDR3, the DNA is TGTGCCAGCAGCTTAACCTGGAGGGCCGGGGAGCTGTTTTTT. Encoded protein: CASSLTWRAGELFF.

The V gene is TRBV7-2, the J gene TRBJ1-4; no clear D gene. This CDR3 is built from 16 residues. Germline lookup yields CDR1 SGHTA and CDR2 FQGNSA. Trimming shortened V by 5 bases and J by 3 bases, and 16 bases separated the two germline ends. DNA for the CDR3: TGTGCCAGCAGCCCGGACGCCCTGGTGTCTAATGAAAAACTGTTTTTT. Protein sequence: CASSPDALVSNEKLFF.

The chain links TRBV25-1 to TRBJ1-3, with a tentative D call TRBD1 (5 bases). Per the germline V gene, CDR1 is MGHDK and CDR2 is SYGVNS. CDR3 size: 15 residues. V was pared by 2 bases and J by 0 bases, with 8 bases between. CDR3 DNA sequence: TGTGCCAGCAGTGAAGGGCAGGGCTCTGGAAACACCATATATTTT. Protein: CASSEGQGSGNTIYF.

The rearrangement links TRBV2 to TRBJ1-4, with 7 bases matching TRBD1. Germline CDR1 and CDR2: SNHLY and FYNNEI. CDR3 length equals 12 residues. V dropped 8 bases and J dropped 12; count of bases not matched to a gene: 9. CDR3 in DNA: TGTGCCAGCGGCACAGGGGCGGGAGAACTGTTTTTT. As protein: CASGTGAGELFF.

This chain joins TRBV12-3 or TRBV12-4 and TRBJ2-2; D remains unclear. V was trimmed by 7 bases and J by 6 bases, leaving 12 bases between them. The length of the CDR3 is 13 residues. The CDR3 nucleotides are TGTGCCAGCACCCGAGTGATTTCCGGGGAGCTGTTTTTT. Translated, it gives CASTRVISGELFF.

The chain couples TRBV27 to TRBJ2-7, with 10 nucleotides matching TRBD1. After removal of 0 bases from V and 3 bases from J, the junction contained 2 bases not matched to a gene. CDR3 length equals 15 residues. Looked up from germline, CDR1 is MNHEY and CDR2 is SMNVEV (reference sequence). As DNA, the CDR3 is TGTGCCAGCAGTTTATCGAGGACAGGGGGCTACGAGCAGTACTTC. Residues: CASSLSRTGGYEQYF.

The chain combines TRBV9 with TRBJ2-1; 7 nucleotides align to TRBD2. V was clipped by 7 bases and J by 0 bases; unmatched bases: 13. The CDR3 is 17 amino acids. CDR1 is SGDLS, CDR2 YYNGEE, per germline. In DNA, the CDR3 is TGTGCCAGCGGATGGGGCGGGAGCGATTCCTCCTACAATGAGCAGTTCTTC. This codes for CASGWGGSDSSYNEQFF.

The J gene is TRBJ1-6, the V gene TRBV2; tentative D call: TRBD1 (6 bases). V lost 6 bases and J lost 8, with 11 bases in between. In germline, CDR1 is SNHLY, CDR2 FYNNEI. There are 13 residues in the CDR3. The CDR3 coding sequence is TGTGCCAGCAGGGGGACACCCGATTCACCCCTCCACTTT. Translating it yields CASRGTPDSPLHF.

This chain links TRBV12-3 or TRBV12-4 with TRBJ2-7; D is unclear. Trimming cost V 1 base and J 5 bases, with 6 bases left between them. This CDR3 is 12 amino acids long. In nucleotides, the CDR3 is TGTGCCAGCAGTTTAGGATGGAACGAGCAGTACTTC. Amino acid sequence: CASSLGWNEQYF.